This T cell receptor (beta chain) derives from a study of blood T cells in healthy people across ages. Study at large: About one barcoded beta molecule per two T cells was the capture yield of template switching. Study-wide points: Estimates of diversity drawn from one million T cells were considered underestimates.

The CDR3 runs to 14 residues. Germline CDR1 MNHEY, CDR2 SMNVEV (reference sequence). Each of the donors had roughly 9.3 milliliters of peripheral blood drawn into EDTA-treated Vacutainer tubes. In this sample, this clonotype turned up a few times. Its target is not known. The junction departs from the called germline gene at one end, perhaps through a read error. It was with a sample-barcoded 5' primer and a J-beta primer mix that a second PCR of roughly 7 to 12 cycles was run. TCRdb used MiXCR to reprocess the 5' RACE reads, holding one entry per CDR3 protein. In the table there are 550,000 to 750,000 distinct CDR3 sequences, around a fifth of which are singletons.

Sequencing was done on a sample of blood. This chain links TRBV27 with TRBJ2-1; D is possibly TRBD1 or TRBD2 (6 bases each). The sequence was obtained from a man aged 70 or older in good health. The CDR3 DNA reads TGTGCCAGCAGTTTTGGCGGAGGGGACAATGAGCAGTCCTTC. This encodes CASSFGGGDNEQSF.